There are a few counts of the clone carrying this TCR beta chain. Its specificity is not known. CDR1 LGHNA and CDR2 YSLEER come from the germline V gene. The CDR3 sequence is 15 residues long. V dropped 6 bases and J dropped 1; count of bases not matched to a gene: 6. This specimen belongs to a study of blood T cells in healthy people across ages. A J-beta primer mix and a sample-barcoded 5' primer were used in a second PCR of roughly 7 to 12 cycles. At least 2.5 million CDR3-containing paired-end reads were obtained per sample. Using its own MiXCR run on the 5' RACE reads, TCRdb lists one record per CDR3 protein. The sample holds roughly 700,000 distinct CDR3 sequences; over 45% are singletons and the top ten take roughly 31%. Those donating, healthy Caucasian individuals from Russia, were aged 6 to 90. Each sample had at least 6 million PBMCs isolated. Study conclusions and caveats: TCR beta diversity per million T cells fell roughly linearly with age.

The specimen sequenced was blood. This receptor was taken from a woman between 55 and 75 years old in good health. The rearrangement links TRBV4-3 to TRBJ2-7, with 10 bases aligning to TRBD1. The CDR3 DNA reads TGCGCCAGCAGGTCCGGGACAGGGGATTCCTACGAGCAGTACTTC. Protein sequence: CASRSGTGDSYEQYF.